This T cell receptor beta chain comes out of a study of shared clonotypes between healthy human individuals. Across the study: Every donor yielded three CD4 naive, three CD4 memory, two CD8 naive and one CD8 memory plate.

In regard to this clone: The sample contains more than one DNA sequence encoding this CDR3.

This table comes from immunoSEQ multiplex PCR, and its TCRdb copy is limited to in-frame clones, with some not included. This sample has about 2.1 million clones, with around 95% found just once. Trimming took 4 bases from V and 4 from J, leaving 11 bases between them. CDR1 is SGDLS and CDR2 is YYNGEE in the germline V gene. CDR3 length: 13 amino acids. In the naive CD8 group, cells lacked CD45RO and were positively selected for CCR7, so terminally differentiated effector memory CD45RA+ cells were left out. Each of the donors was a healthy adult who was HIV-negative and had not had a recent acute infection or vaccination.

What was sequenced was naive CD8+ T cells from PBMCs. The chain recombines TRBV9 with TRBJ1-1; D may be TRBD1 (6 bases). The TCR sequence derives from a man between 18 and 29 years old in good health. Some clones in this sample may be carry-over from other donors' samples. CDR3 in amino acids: CASSTGPGTEAFF. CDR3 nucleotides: TGTGCCAGCAGCACAGGGCCGGGCACTGAAGCTTTCTTT.